These 14 T cell receptor beta chains were sequenced from one sample in a study of cytomegalovirus exposure and HLA in healthy donors. Generated by immunoSEQ multiplex PCR, the TCRdb table keeps only in-frame clones and is missing some. The sample records a few hundred thousand clones, 70% to 90% being singletons. Sequencing input: PBMCs. These receptors were collected from a woman aged 18-29 years in good health and CMV-seronegative.

This clone was found once. V usage is TRBV4-1 and J usage is TRBJ2-1; 9 positions match TRBD2. Germline CDR1 and CDR2: MGHRA and YSYEKL. This CDR3 spans 18 amino acids. The V segment lost 0 bases and the J segment 4 bases; nucleotides outside the gene matches: 10. This CDR3 is CASSQERLETSGYNEQFF. In DNA form, the CDR3 reads TGCGCCAGCAGCCAAGAGAGGTTGGAGACTAGCGGTTACAATGAGCAGTTCTTC.

The chain links TRBV10-3 to TRBJ2-7; 8 nucleotides match TRBD1. Germline V lookup: CDR1 ENHRY, CDR2 SYGVKD. The CDR3 consists of 16 residues. Germline trimming cut 5 bases from V and 3 bases from J; bases unmatched to any gene: 12. CDR3 nucleotides: TGTGCCATCAGTCCCCCCGACAGGGGAGTTCGCTACGAGCAGTACTTC. Encoded protein: CAISPPDRGVRYEQYF.

Written as DNA, the CDR3 is TGTGCCAGCAGAGGGACAGGGGGGGGTCCCGGGGAGCTGTTTTTT. It specifies CASRGTGGGPGELFF. The V call is TRBV2, the J call TRBJ2-2; 11 nucleotides agree with TRBD1. Germline CDR1 SNHLY, CDR2 FYNNEI. V shed 6 bases, J shed 6 bases, and the junction held 6 bases outside the gene matches. This CDR3 spans 15 amino acids.

This clone is a singleton in its sample. The chain recombines TRBV6-1 with TRBJ2-1, with D possibly TRBD2 on 6 matching bases. The V and J ends lost 8 bases and 4 bases respectively, with 9 bases between them. This CDR3 is built from 12 residues. Germline values: CDR1 MNHNS, CDR2 SASEGT. The CDR3 sequence is CASGLTYNEQFF. In DNA form, the CDR3 reads TGTGCCAGCGGACTAACTTACAATGAGCAGTTCTTC.

The chain carries TRBV4-1 and TRBJ2-3; weak D call: TRBD2 (7 bases). Trimming stripped 9 bases from V and 3 bases from J, with 16 bases between. CDR3 length equals 14 residues. Germline CDR1 MGHRA, CDR2 YSYEKL. The CDR3 spells CASRGGRRTDTQYF. The DNA of the CDR3 is TGCGCCAGTAGGGGGGGGAGGAGAACAGATACGCAGTATTTT.

This chain connects TRBV28 to TRBJ2-7, with TRBD2 matching over 10 bases. The germline V gene has CDR1 MDHEN and CDR2 SYDVKM. The CDR3 consists of 14 residues. Unmatched junction bases numbered 8, after V lost 6 bases and J lost 6 bases. As DNA, the CDR3 is TGTGCCAGCAGCTGGGCTAGCGGGAGTGGCGAGCAGTACTTC. Translating gives CASSWASGSGEQYF.

The chain couples TRBV6-5 to TRBJ1-1; a weak D match, TRBD1 (6 bases). CDR3 length: 13 amino acids. Germline assignment: CDR1 MNHEY and CDR2 SVGAGI. V lost 6 bases and J lost 3, with 11 bases in between. CDR3 nucleotides: TGTGCCAGCAGACCACAGGGATACACTGAAGCTTTCTTT. This encodes CASRPQGYTEAFF.

This chain links TRBV15 with TRBJ2-1, with 10 bases that match TRBD2. This CDR3 has 18 amino acids. With V trimmed by 0 bases and J by 5 bases, 10 bases remained unmatched. In germline, CDR1 is LNHNV, CDR2 YYDKDF (reference sequence). Here the CDR3 reads CATSRDAPILAGNNEQFF. CDR3 sequence (DNA): TGTGCCACCAGCAGAGATGCCCCCATACTAGCGGGAAACAATGAGCAGTTCTTC. The full variable domain, in which reference TRBV15 and TRBJ2-1 provide the parts outside the CDR3, is DAMVIQNPRYQVTQFGKPVTLSCSQTLNHNVMYWYQQKSSQAPKLLFHYYDKDFNNEADTPDNFQSRRPNTSFCFLDIRSPGLGDTAMYLCATSRDAPILAGNNEQFFGPGTRLTVL.

The V call is TRBV27, the J call TRBJ1-1; TRBD1 is a possible D gene (6 bases). V lost 5 bases and J 8 bases, leaving 18 bases between the germline ends. The CDR3 has 14 amino acids. Germline CDR1 reads MNHEY; CDR2 reads SMNVEV (reference sequence). CDR3: CASSTRDTSLEAFF. The CDR3 DNA follows: TGTGCCAGCAGTACTCGGGACACGTCACTAGAAGCTTTCTTT.

The rearrangement links TRBV6-5 to TRBJ1-5; 8 nucleotides align to TRBD1. CDR3 length: 15 residues. The V segment lost 6 bases and the J segment 3 bases; nucleotides outside the gene matches: 7. CDR1 MNHEY and CDR2 SVGAGI come from the germline V gene. CDR3 in amino acids: CASRHDRGTNQPQHF. The CDR3 bases are TGTGCCAGCAGACACGACAGGGGAACCAATCAGCCCCAGCATTTT.

This clone was recorded a few times. One end of the junction fails to match germline, which may point to a read error. The chain joins TRBV19 to TRBJ2-5; D remains ambiguous. Germline assignment: CDR1 LNHDA and CDR2 SQIVND (reference sequence). The CDR3 is 13 residues long. The CDR3 reads CASSTVSSETQYF. DNA for the CDR3: TGTGCCAGCAGTACAGTCAGTTCAGAGACCCAGTACTTC.

The chain recombines TRBV6-1 with TRBJ2-7; 10 nucleotides agree with TRBD1. With V trimmed by 5 bases and J by 2 bases, 3 bases remained unmatched. The CDR3 loop spans 14 amino acids. Germline V gene sequence: CDR1 MNHNS, CDR2 SASEGT. The CDR3 DNA reads TGTGCCAGCAGTACCGGGACAGGGGCCTACGAGCAGTACTTC. Amino acid sequence: CASSTGTGAYEQYF.

This chain links TRBV4-1 with TRBJ2-3; 7 bases are a match to TRBD1. CDR1 MGHRA and CDR2 YSYEKL come from the germline V gene. The trim removed 4 bases at V and 4 bases at J, leaving 8 bases unmatched. The CDR3 sequence is 15 residues long. The CDR3 spells CASSPPNRGSDTQYF. The CDR3 coding sequence is TGCGCCAGCAGCCCGCCCAACAGGGGATCAGATACGCAGTATTTT.

V is TRBV5-1 and J is TRBJ2-5, with TRBD2 matching over 8 bases. The CDR3 consists of 16 residues. CDR1 and CDR2 from the germline V gene are SGHRS and YFSETQ. The J segment lost 1 base and the V segment lost 0 bases, leaving 5 bases of the junction unmatched. The CDR3: CASSLGTGGAQETQYF. CDR3 nucleotide sequence: TGCGCCAGCAGCTTGGGGACGGGAGGGGCCCAAGAGACCCAGTACTTC.